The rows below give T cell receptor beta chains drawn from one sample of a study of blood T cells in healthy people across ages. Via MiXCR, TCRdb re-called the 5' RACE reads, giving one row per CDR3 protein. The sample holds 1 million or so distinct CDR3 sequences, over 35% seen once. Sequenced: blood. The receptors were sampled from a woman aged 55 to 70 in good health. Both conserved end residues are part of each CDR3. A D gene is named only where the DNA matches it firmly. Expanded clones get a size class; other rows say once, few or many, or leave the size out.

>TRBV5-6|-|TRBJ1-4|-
TGTGCCAGCAGCCCGACTGGTTTACCTAATGAAAAACTGTTTTTT
CASSPTGLPNEKLFF
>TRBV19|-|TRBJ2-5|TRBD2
TGTGCCAGTAGTATTATGGAAAGCGGGAAAGAGACCCAGTACTTC
CASSIMESGKETQYF
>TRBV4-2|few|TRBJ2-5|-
TGTGCCAGCAGCCAAGCTAACGGAGGGGGAGAGACCCAGTACTTC
CASSQANGGGETQYF
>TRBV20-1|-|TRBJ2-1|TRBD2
TGCAGTGCTAGAGGCGGGAGGGCCCACAATGAGCAGTTCTTC
CSARGGRAHNEQFF
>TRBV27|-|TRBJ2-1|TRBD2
TGTGCCAGCAGTTTATCCGGGAGGGGTACCTCCTACAATGAGCAGTTCTTC
CASSLSGRGTSYNEQFF
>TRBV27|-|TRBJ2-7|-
TGTGCCAGCAGTTTATCAAAGGGGGATGCCCACTACGAGCAGTACTTC
CASSLSKGDAHYEQYF
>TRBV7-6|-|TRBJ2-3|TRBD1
TGTGCCAGCAGCTTACGTAGACAGGGGGTGGACACAGATACGCAGTATTTT
CASSLRRQGVDTDTQYF
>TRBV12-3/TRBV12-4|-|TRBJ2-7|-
TGTGCCAGCAGCGATAGCAGCGAGCAGTACTTC
CASSDSSEQYF
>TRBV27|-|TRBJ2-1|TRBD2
TGTGCCAGCAGTATCCGGACTAGCGGCGAATACGAGCAGTTCTTC
CASSIRTSGEYEQFF
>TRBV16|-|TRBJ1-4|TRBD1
TGTGCCAGCAGCCAAGGCAGGGGGACTAATGAAAAACTGTTTTTT
CASSQGRGTNEKLFF
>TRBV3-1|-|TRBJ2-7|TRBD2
TGTGCCAGCAGCCAAGGAATCGGGGGGTACGAGCAGTACTTC
CASSQGIGGYEQYF
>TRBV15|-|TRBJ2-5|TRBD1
TGTGCCACCAGCCCCGGGACAGGGGATCAAGAGACCCAGTACTTC
CATSPGTGDQETQYF
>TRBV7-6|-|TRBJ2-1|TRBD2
TGTGCCAGCAGCTTGGGAGTGGCGGGAGGCATCGCCTACAATGAGCAGTTCTTC
CASSLGVAGGIAYNEQFF
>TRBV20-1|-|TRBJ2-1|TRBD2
TGCAGTGCAGACCGACTAGCGGGAGGCTCCTACAATGAGCAGTTCTTC
CSADRLAGGSYNEQFF
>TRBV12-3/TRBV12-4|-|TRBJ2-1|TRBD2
TGTGCCAGCGGCCCCCCGGGACTAGCAGAGCAGTTCTTC
CASGPPGLAEQFF
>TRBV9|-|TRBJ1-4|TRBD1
TGTGCCAGCAGCTCGCGGACAGGGGAAGATGAAAAACTGTTTTTT
CASSSRTGEDEKLFF
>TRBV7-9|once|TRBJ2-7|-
TGTGCCAGCAGCTTAACAGGTCTCTACGAGCAGTACTTC
CASSLTGLYEQYF
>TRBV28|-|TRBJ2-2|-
TGTGCCACCGAGCAGAGCGCGAACACCGGGGAGCTGTTTTTT
CATEQSANTGELFF
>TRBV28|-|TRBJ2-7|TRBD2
TGTGCCAGCAGCCCTCCGGTGTGGGAGGGCTCGTACGAGCAGTACTTC
CASSPPVWEGSYEQYF
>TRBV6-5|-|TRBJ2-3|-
TGTGCCAGCAGTTACGGGGTAGCGACTAGCACAGATACGCAGTATTTT
CASSYGVATSTDTQYF
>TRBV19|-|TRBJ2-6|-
TGTGCCAGTACCCTGTGGGGGCGTGGGGCCAACGTCCTGACTTTC
CASTLWGRGANVLTF
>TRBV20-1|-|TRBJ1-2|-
TGCAGTGCTAGATTGGACTATGGCTACACCTTC
CSARLDYGYTF
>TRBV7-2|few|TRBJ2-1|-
TGTGCCAGCAGCTTACAAGGACGAGAGTACAATGAGCAGTTCTTC
CASSLQGREYNEQFF
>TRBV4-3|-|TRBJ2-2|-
TGCGCCAGCAGCCAACACTTGCTCACCGGGGAGCTGTTTTTT
CASSQHLLTGELFF
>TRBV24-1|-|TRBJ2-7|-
TGTGCCACCAGTGACCCGGACCGTCCCCAGGAGCAGTACTTC
CATSDPDRPQEQYF
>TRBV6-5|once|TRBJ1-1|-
TGTGCCAGCAGTTACTCGGTCCGTTTAGCGGGCACTGAAGCTTTCTTT
CASSYSVRLAGTEAFF
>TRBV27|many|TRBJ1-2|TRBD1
TGTGCCAGCAGCCCGGACAGGCTCTATGGCTACACCTTC
CASSPDRLYGYTF
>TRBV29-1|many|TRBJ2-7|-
TGCAGCGCCTGGGGGGAACAGAGCCTAAGGGACGAGCAGTACTTC
CSAWGEQSLRDEQYF
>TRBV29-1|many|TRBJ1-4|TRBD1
TGCAGCGTGGGACAGGGTGCAACTAATGAAAAACTGTTTTTT
CSVGQGATNEKLFF
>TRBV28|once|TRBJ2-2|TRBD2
TGTGCCAGCAGTTTACCCCTAGCGGGAGGGCCCAACGGGGAGCTGTTTTTT
CASSLPLAGGPNGELFF
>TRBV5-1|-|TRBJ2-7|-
TGTGCCAGCAGCTTAGTGGGACATGGATCCTACGAGCAGTACTTC
CASSLVGHGSYEQYF